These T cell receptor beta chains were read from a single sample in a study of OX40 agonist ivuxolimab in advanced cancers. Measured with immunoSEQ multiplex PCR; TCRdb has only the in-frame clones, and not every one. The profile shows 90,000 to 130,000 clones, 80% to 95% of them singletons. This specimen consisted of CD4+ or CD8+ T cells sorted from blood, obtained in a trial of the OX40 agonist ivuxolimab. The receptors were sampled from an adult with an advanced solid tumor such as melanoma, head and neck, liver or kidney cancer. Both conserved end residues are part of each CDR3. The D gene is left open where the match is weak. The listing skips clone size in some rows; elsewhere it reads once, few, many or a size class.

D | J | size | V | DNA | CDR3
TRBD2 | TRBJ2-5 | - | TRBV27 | TGTGCCAGCAGTGAATTTGGGGGAGGGGAAGAGACCCAGTACTTC | CASSEFGGGEETQYF
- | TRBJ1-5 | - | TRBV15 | TGTGCCACCAGCAGAGAAAGGGTTGGAAATCAGCCCCAGCATTTT | CATSRERVGNQPQHF
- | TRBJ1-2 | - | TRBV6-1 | TGTGCCAGCAGCCCTGCGGGGGACTATGGCTACACCTTC | CASSPAGDYGYTF
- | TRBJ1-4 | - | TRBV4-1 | TGCGCCAGCAGCCGACTGATCGGTGAAAAACTGTTTTTT | CASSRLIGEKLFF
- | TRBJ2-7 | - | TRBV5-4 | TGTGCCAGCAGCTTGCACTCAGGGCCCGGCCCCTACGAGCAGTACTTC | CASSLHSGPGPYEQYF
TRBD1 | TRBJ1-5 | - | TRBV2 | TGTGCCAGCAGTGGACTTCCGGGACAGAGCCCACAGTTT | CASSGLPGQSPQF
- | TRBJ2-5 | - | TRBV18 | TGTGCCAGCTCACCGGATTTATATTTACAAGAGACCCAGTACTTC | CASSPDLYLQETQYF
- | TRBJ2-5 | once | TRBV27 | TGTGCCAGCAGTTTGTATCCGGGATTATCGGAAGAGACCCAGTACTTC | CASSLYPGLSEETQYF
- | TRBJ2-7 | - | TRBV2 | TGTGCCAGCAAACAAGAGGACCTACCCTACGAGCAGTACTTC | CASKQEDLPYEQYF
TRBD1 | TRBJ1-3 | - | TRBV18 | TGTGCCAGCTCACCTGGACAGGGTTCTGGAAACACCATATATTTT | CASSPGQGSGNTIYF
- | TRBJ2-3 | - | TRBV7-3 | TGTGCCAGCAGCCTACGGGGTTACCCTAGCACAGATACGCAGTATTTT | CASSLRGYPSTDTQYF
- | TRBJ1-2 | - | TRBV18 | TGTGCCAGCTCGCGGACGGAGGCTAACTATGGCTACACCTTC | CASSRTEANYGYTF
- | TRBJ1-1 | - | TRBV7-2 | TGTGCCAGCAGCTTGGGATCGTTGGGATCTGAAGCTTTCTTT | CASSLGSLGSEAFF
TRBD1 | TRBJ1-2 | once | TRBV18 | TGTGCCAGCTCACCCCGGGCAGGGGGCTATGGCTACACCTTC | CASSPRAGGYGYTF
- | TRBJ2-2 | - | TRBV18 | TGTGCCAGCTCAGGGGATCTGACCGGGGAGCTGTTTTTT | CASSGDLTGELFF
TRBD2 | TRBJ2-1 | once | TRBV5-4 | TGTGCCAGCAGCGTTAGCGGGGGGGCCCACAATGAGCAGTTCTTC | CASSVSGGAHNEQFF
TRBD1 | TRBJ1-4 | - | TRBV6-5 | TGTGCCAGCAGGCCTCAGGGGGCAACTAATGAAAAACTGTTTTTT | CASRPQGATNEKLFF
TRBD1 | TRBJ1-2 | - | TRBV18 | TGTGCCAGCTCACCTCCGGGACAGGGGGTACATCAGGGCTACACCTTC | CASSPPGQGVHQGYTF
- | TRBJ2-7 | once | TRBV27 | TGTGCCAGCAGCCCGAGGGGGGCGGCAGTCTCCTACGAGCAGTACTTC | CASSPRGAAVSYEQYF
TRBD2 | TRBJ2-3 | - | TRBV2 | TGTGCCAGCAGAAAACTAGCGGGGGGGCAGAGCACAGATACGCAGTATTTT | CASRKLAGGQSTDTQYF
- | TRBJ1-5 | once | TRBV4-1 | TGCGCCAGCAGCCAAGGGGGGGGCAATAACCAGCCCCAGCATTTT | CASSQGGGNNQPQHF
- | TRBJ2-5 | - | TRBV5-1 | TGCGCCAGCAGCTTGGAACGGACACTCCAAGAGACCCAGTACTTC | CASSLERTLQETQYF
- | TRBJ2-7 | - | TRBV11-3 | TGTGCCAGCAGCTCCCTAATTCATTACGAGCAGTACTTC | CASSSLIHYEQYF
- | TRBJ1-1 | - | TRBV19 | TGTGCCAGTATCCGGTGGGCTGAAGCTTTCTTT | CASIRWAEAFF
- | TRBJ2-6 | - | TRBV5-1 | TGCGCCAGCAGCCCCGGCAGACGTATCTCTGGGGCCAACGTCCTGACTTTC | CASSPGRRISGANVLTF
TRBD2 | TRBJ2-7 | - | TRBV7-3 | TGTGCCAGCAGCTTGGGACTAGCGGGCTACGAGCAGTACTTC | CASSLGLAGYEQYF
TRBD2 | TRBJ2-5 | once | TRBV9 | TGTGCCAGCAGCGTGGGACTAGCGGGCGAGACCCAGTACTTC | CASSVGLAGETQYF
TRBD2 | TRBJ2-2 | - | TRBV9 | TGTGCCAGCAGCGTCCACGATGCTAGCGGGAACACCGGGGAGCTGTTTTTT | CASSVHDASGNTGELFF
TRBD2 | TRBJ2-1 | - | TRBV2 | TGTGCCAGCAGTGGGAGGACTAGCGGGAGCTACAATGAGCAGTTCTTC | CASSGRTSGSYNEQFF
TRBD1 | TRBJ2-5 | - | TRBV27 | TGTGCCAGCAGTCCGACAGGGTTACGAGAGACCCAGTACTTC | CASSPTGLRETQYF
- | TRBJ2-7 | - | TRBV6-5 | TGTGCCAGCAGCGCCGGGGTAGTGGACTACGAGCAGTACTTC | CASSAGVVDYEQYF
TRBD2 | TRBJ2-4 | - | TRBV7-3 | TGTGCCAGCAGCTTAATCGGGGGGAACATTCAGTACTTC | CASSLIGGNIQYF
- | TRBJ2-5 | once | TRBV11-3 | TGTGCCAGCAGCTTAGTGGCTAGTTTAGAGACCCAGTACTTC | CASSLVASLETQYF
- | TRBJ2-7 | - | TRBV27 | TGTGCCAGCAGTCCTGCCTCACACCGGAGGGAGCAGTACTTC | CASSPASHRREQYF
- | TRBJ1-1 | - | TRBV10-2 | TGCGCCTCACAGGGATTGGGGAACACTGAAGCTTTCTTT | CASQGLGNTEAFF
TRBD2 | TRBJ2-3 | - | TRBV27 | TGTGCCAGCAGTTTCTCACCACCGGGACTAGCGGGTAAAACGCAGTATTTT | CASSFSPPGLAGKTQYF
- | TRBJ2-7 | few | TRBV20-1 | TGCAGTGCCTCCGTGCAGCACGAGCAGTACTTC | CSASVQHEQYF
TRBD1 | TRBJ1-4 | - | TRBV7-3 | TGTGCCAGCAGCGCCCACAGGGGGCGGGGTGAAAAACTGTTTTTT | CASSAHRGRGEKLFF
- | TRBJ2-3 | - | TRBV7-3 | TGTGCCAGCAGCTTAGATGGGGGTTGGGATACGCAGTATTTT | CASSLDGGWDTQYF
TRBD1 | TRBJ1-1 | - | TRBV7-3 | TGTGCCAGCAGCGTCTCGGGACAGGCGGCCGCGTTT | CASSVSGQAAAF
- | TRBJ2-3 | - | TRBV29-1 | TGCAGCGTTCGGACAGCTAGCACAGATACGCAGTATTTT | CSVRTASTDTQYF
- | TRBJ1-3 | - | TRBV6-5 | TGTGCCAGCAGTTCCCAGGGACGAGGCTCTGGAAACACCATATATTTT | CASSSQGRGSGNTIYF
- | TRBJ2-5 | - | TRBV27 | TGTGCCAGCAGTTTATTCGGGGGCGGAGAGACCCAGTACTTC | CASSLFGGGETQYF
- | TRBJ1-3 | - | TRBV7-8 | TGTGCCAGCAGCTTTAATGAAAACACCATATATTTT | CASSFNENTIYF
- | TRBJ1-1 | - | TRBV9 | TGTGCCAGCAGCGGCGAAGGGATTGGGAACACTGAAGCTTTCTTT | CASSGEGIGNTEAFF
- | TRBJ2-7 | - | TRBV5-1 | TGCGCCAGCAGCCGTCAGGGGGAGGGAGACGAGCAGTACTTC | CASSRQGEGDEQYF
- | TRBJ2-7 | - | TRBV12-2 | TGTGCAAGTCGCGCGGGAAGCGGGGCCTCCTACGAGCAGTACTTC | CASRAGSGASYEQYF
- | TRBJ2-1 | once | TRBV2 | TGTGCCAGCAGCCAGTGGGTTGAGCAGTTCTTC | CASSQWVEQFF
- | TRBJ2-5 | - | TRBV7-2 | TGTGCCAGCAGCCTCGGTCCAGAGACCCAGTACTTC | CASSLGPETQYF
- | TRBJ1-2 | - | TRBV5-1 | TGCGCCAGCAGCCCCCCTGCCGGGGAAGGCTACACCTTC | CASSPPAGEGYTF